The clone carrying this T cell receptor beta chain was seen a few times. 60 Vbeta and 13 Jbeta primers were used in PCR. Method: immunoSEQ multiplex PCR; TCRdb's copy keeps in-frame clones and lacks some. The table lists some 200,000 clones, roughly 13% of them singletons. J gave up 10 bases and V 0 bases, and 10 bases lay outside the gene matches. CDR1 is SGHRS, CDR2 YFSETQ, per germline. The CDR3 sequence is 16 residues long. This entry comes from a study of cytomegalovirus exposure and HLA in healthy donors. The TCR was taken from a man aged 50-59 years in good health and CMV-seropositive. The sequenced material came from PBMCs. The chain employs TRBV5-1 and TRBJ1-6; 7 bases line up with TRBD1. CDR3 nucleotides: TGCGCCAGCAGCTTGGGGCGGGCAGGGGGGAGCTCACCCCTCCACTTT. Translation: CASSLGRAGGSSPLHF.